The clone carrying this T cell receptor (beta chain) was counted many times. Antigen specificity is unknown. The read ends 3 residues early relative to the CDR3; the germline J gene fills the gap. This sample was taken from a study of T cell clonality in common variable immunodeficiency. Findings and limits, study-wide: T cell subpopulation sequencing would be needed to explain CVID clonality. Fewer TCRbeta clones were shared among CVID subjects than controls. Fewer deletions and N-nucleotide insertions were reportedly seen in common variable immunodeficiency TCR beta sequences.

This CDR3 spans 14 amino acids. The V and J ends lost 2 bases and 6 bases respectively, with 11 bases between them. In germline, CDR1 is LNHDA, CDR2 SQIVND (reference sequence). The repertoire was sequenced with immunoSEQ multiplex PCR; TCRdb's copy has only in-frame clones and lacks some. The sample contains about 64,000 clones, none of them singletons. This chain links TRBV19 with TRBJ1-5, with D maybe TRBD1 (6 bases). The specimen was peripheral blood mononuclear cells. The source of this sequence is a person aged 18 to 75 in good health. The CDR3 DNA, read in part, is TGTGCCAGTAGTATATCCGCAGGGGTTCAGCCC. This encodes CASSISAGVQP. The full CDR3 reads CASSISAGVQPQHF.